What follows is one T cell receptor (beta chain) and its context. This sample is drawn from a study of blood T cells in healthy people across ages. Together with a sample-barcoded 5' primer, a J-beta primer mix was included in a second PCR lasting roughly 6 to 12 cycles. Each CDR3 protein gets one entry after TCRdb re-called the 5' RACE reads with MiXCR. The sample has 980,000 or so distinct CDR3 sequences; about 48% are singletons. Whenever a sample was processed, at least 6.5 million PBMCs were isolated. This TCR was recovered from a man younger than 45 in good health. The material sequenced was blood.

The CDR3 nucleotides are TGCGCCAGCAGCATGACAGGGACCTCCTACAATGAGCAGTTCTTC. Translation gives CASSMTGTSYNEQFF. V usage is TRBV5-1 and J usage is TRBJ2-1; 7 positions agree with TRBD1. In germline, CDR1 is SGHRS, CDR2 YFSETQ. The ends lost 4 bases at V and 0 bases at J; junction bases unmatched: 4. The CDR3 totals 15 residues.